This T cell receptor beta chain originates from a study of shared clonotypes between healthy human individuals (TCRdb year 2020). Regarding the study in general: The cohort included three men and a couple of women between 18 and 49 years of age. For each donor, three plates each were used for CD4 naive and CD4 memory, two plates were used for CD8 naive, and one plate was used for CD8 memory. Blood TCR repertoires of roughly five healthy adults were deeply sequenced to estimate repertoire size and the extent of clonotype sharing between individuals. Different laboratories and diverse techniques were used to prepare libraries and sequence TCR repertoires, to increase sequencing depth and limit assay-specific biases. Leukapheresis yielded between about 0.85 and 10 billion PBMCs per donor. Points the paper makes about the study in general: Incomplete sequencing was indicated by rarefaction of sorted-subset datasets, despite the large sequencing depth. Only blood was sampled, and tissue TCR repertoires likely differ from those in blood. Compared with non-shared clonotypes, the clonotypes found in all four sorted-subset donors had higher generation probabilities. When a few donors were compared, the shared fraction of clonotypes was about 5% for naive CD4, 3.5% to 4% for naive CD8, 2% to 2.5% for memory CD4, and roughly 0.4% for memory CD8. The small number of donors limited the genetic and exposure-history diversity represented. Estimated clonotype richness was generally larger for naive than for memory subsets. Based on pairwise subsampling, the degree of clonotype sharing among donors was expected to be affected by sequencing depth.

The CDR1 and CDR2 encoded by the germline V gene are MDHEN and SYDVKM. V is cut back by 6 bases and J by 2 bases, with 9 bases in the junction unmatched. Taken from cysteine to phenylalanine, the CDR3 has 16 residues. Left in the record is the CDR3 DNA by itself, 48 bases read in frame from the first base. In its sample, this clone was seen once. No cognate antigen has been identified for it. The input lacks base qualities; no much larger clone sits a single base away. Donors were healthy HIV-negative adults with no recently reported acute infections or vaccinations. All donors were Caucasian adults living in Nashville, Tennessee, USA. CD4+ T cells were enriched through magnetic negative selection, after which naive cells were positively selected on CD45RA and the remaining negative fraction served as the memory subset. Blood was obtained by leukapheresis, after which PBMCs were separated by Ficoll-Histopaque density gradient centrifugation and cryopreserved in liquid nitrogen vapor phase. Analytical flow cytometry was used to check the purity and quantity of each magnetically sorted T cell population. Each sorted fraction had its genomic DNA isolated and then quantified by UV absorbance on a Nanodrop 2000c.

Using the deep immunoSEQ assay, TCR CDR3 regions were amplified from genomic DNA by multiplex PCR. Extracted genomic DNA from each cell subset was spread evenly across all wells of several immunoSEQ 96-well plates, with each plate serving as a replicate. For sorted subsets, 150 to 250 ng of genomic DNA, equivalent to around 30,000 T cell genomes, went into each replicate PCR. Purified libraries were quantified with a Qubit 3.0 fluorometer, sized on a Bioanalyzer 2100, and re-quantified with the KAPA Library Quantification kit. Every immunoSEQ 96-well plate was sequenced on a separate single-read 150-cycle Illumina NextSeq 550 flow cell. Per the authors' processing: Because the immunoSEQ output included only junctional sequences and no quality scores, the filtering could not be the same as the filtering used for full-length reads. To assign V/J genes and CDR3, sequences were annotated against IMGT germline references using PyIR, a Python wrapper for IgBLAST v1.9. Reads were removed for weak V/J assignments (E-value above 1e-6), missing CDR3, stop codons, out-of-frame junctions, or ambiguous translated residues. V3J clonotypes were defined by identical inferred V gene, J gene, and CDR3 amino acid sequence. To compute the percentage overlap between repertoires, the number of shared unique clonotypes was divided by the size of the smaller repertoire. RTK rarefaction, the Chao1 estimator, and Recon v2.1 estimates of unobserved clonotypes were used to assess repertoire richness. OLGA was used to compute generation probabilities for all TCRbeta clonotypes that the gDNA method yielded from several donors. Entries here come from immuneACCESS through TCRdb and include only in-frame sequences with V and J called. Some clones fail to appear in such tables; in the studies checked, an unresolved V gene covers under half of the shortfall, and the cause of the remainder is unknown. D and trimming come from the DNA, and the V and J calls and clone size come from that table. The sample contains 330,000 or so clones, approximately 74% of them found a single time. The top ten constitute 10% of the sample.

The sequencing sample was made of memory CD4+ T cells sorted from blood. The sample's cell subset or site, from its label and the paper: CD45RA-negative fraction. The chain is made from TRBV28 and TRBJ2-7; 11 nucleotides in the junction match TRBD2. The sequence came from a man aged 30 to 39 in good health. The sequence in DNA is TGTGCCAGCAGAGACACTAGCGGGGGAAGGGCCTACGAGCAGTACTTC. The encoded protein is CASRDTSGGRAYEQYF.